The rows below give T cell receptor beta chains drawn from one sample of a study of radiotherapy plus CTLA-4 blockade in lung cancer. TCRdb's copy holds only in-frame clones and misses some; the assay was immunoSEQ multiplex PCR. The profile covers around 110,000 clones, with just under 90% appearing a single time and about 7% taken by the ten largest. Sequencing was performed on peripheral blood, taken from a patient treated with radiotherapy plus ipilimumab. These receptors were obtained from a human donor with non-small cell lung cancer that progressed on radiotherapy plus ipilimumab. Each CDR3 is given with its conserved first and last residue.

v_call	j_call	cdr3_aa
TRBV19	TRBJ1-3	CASTGGASGNTIYF
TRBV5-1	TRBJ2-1	CASSLEPSGAYNEQFF
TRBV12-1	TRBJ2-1	CASSLRGGEQFF
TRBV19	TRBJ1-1	CASSIGPPNTEAFF
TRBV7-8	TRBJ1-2	CASSSQINPVGYGYTF
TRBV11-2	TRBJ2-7	CASTSGREARSSYEQYF
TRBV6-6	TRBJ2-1	CASNSYNEQFF
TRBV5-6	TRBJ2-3	CASSSRGVFRTDTQYF
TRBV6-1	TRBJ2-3	CASSESLAGVDTQYF
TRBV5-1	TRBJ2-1	CASSLEASGWYNEQFF
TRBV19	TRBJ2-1	CASSTLIAGGNEQFF
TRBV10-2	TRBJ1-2	CASSESAGFDGYTF
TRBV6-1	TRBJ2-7	CASSEGPREQYF
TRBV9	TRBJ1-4	CASSVGWFPNEKLFF
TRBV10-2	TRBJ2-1	CASSDLSDNEQFF
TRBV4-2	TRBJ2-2	CASSQDLRRENTGELFF
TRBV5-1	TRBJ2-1	CASSSPSPGLNEQFF
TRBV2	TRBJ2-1	CTSKRETGYNEQFF